Listed below are T cell receptor beta chains from one sample, sequenced in a study of shared clonotypes between healthy human individuals. Clones were sequenced by immunoSEQ multiplex PCR, and TCRdb holds only the in-frame ones, with some missing. The sample comprises hundreds of thousands of clones, 90% to 95% of which are singletons, and about 0.11% rests with the top ten. Specimen: naive CD8+ T cells sorted from blood. These TCRs come from a woman younger than 45 in good health. Both conserved end residues are trimmed from each CDR3. Clone size is stated in some rows and not others, as once, few, many or a class when expanded.

clone_size: once; j_call: TRBJ1-1; v_call: TRBV9; cdr3_aa: ASSQGGNTEAF
clone_size: NA; j_call: TRBJ2-5; v_call: TRBV28; cdr3_aa: ASSLAVETQY
clone_size: NA; j_call: TRBJ2-7; v_call: TRBV5-1; cdr3_aa: ASRVWVDRAYEQY
clone_size: NA; j_call: TRBJ1-2; v_call: TRBV28; cdr3_aa: ASSLGSGQGAVGYT
clone_size: NA; j_call: TRBJ2-5; v_call: TRBV27; cdr3_aa: ASSLSPLGETQY
clone_size: NA; j_call: TRBJ2-5; v_call: TRBV2; cdr3_aa: ASRLPAGQETQY
clone_size: once; j_call: TRBJ2-7; v_call: TRBV27; cdr3_aa: ASSLTSGGTGEQY
clone_size: NA; j_call: TRBJ2-7; v_call: TRBV4-2; cdr3_aa: ASSQGGPLLYEQY
clone_size: NA; j_call: TRBJ2-1; v_call: TRBV11-2; cdr3_aa: ASSLDRDEQF
clone_size: NA; j_call: TRBJ1-2; v_call: TRBV4-1; cdr3_aa: ASSQGGLRDRHKWAYGYT
clone_size: NA; j_call: TRBJ2-3; v_call: TRBV29-1; cdr3_aa: SVDVAGRADTQY
clone_size: NA; j_call: TRBJ2-2; v_call: TRBV9; cdr3_aa: ASSGLASGELF
clone_size: NA; j_call: TRBJ1-1; v_call: TRBV28; cdr3_aa: ASRIGNTEAF
clone_size: NA; j_call: TRBJ1-3; v_call: TRBV4-1; cdr3_aa: ASSQAPPRAGNTIY
clone_size: NA; j_call: TRBJ2-1; v_call: TRBV27; cdr3_aa: ASSLLLAGGPTEQF
clone_size: NA; j_call: TRBJ2-1; v_call: TRBV28; cdr3_aa: ASSSRGSGEQF
clone_size: NA; j_call: TRBJ2-2; v_call: TRBV10-1; cdr3_aa: ASSADRGRDTGELF
clone_size: NA; j_call: TRBJ2-7; v_call: TRBV2; cdr3_aa: ASSEGLSYEQY
clone_size: once; j_call: TRBJ2-1; v_call: TRBV4-1; cdr3_aa: ASSQDQSFVGGSSYNEQF
clone_size: NA; j_call: TRBJ2-1; v_call: TRBV29-1; cdr3_aa: SVVSAVLNEQF
clone_size: once; j_call: TRBJ1-5; v_call: TRBV5-8; cdr3_aa: ASSRRNQPQH
clone_size: once; j_call: TRBJ1-3; v_call: TRBV29-1; cdr3_aa: SVNDRAMVGNTIY
clone_size: few; j_call: TRBJ1-2; v_call: TRBV9; cdr3_aa: ASSGWDSVNYGYT
clone_size: NA; j_call: TRBJ2-7; v_call: TRBV10-1; cdr3_aa: ASSDGGGRESYEQY
clone_size: few; j_call: TRBJ1-1; v_call: TRBV11-2; cdr3_aa: ASSLGDTEAF
clone_size: NA; j_call: TRBJ1-2; v_call: TRBV19; cdr3_aa: ASSEDLEDGYT
clone_size: NA; j_call: TRBJ1-5; v_call: TRBV7-9; cdr3_aa: ASGQGLQPQH
clone_size: once; j_call: TRBJ2-3; v_call: TRBV6-5; cdr3_aa: ATMADTQY
clone_size: NA; j_call: TRBJ1-2; v_call: TRBV4-1; cdr3_aa: ASSQDFRTDYGYT
clone_size: NA; j_call: TRBJ2-3; v_call: TRBV19; cdr3_aa: ASKPGQGAGDTQY
clone_size: NA; j_call: TRBJ2-1; v_call: TRBV4-1; cdr3_aa: ASSLINLRDRGQGEQF
clone_size: NA; j_call: TRBJ1-2; v_call: TRBV10-3; cdr3_aa: AIRYADDYT
clone_size: NA; j_call: TRBJ2-1; v_call: TRBV11-1; cdr3_aa: ASSFSSGGGRAQYNEQF